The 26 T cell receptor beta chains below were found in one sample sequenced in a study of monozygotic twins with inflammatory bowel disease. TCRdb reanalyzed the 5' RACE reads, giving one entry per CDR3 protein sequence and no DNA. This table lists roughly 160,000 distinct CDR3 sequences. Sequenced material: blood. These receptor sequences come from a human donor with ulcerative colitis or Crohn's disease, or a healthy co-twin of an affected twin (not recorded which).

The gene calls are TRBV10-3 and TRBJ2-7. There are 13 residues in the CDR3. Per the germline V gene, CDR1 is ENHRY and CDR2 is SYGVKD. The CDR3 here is CAISDLFPYEQYF.

CDR3 sequence reads: CSIRVTNTGELFF. The V and J genes are TRBV29-1 and TRBJ2-2; TCRdb proposes TRBD1, but this gene call is untestable without DNA. Germline V gives CDR1 SQVTM, CDR2 ANQGSEA. The length of the CDR3 is 13 residues.

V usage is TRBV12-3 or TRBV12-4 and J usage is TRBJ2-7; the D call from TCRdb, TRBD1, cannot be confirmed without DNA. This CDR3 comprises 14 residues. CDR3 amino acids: CASSLGEQGCEQYF.

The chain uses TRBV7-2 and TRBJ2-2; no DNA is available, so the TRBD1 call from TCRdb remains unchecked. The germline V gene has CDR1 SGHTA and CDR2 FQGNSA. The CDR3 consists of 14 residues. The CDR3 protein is CASSLSKGSGELFF.

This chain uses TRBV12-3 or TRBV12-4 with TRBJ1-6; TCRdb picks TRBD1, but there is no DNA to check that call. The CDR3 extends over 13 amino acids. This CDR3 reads CASSSGRNSPLHF.

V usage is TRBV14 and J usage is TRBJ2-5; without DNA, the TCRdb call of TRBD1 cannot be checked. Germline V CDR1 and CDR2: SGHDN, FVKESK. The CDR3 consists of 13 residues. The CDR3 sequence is CASSLQGAETQYF.

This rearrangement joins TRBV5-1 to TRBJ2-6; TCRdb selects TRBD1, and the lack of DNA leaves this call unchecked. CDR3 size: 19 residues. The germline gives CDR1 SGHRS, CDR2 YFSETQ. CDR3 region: CASSLLGQGGFSGANVLTF.

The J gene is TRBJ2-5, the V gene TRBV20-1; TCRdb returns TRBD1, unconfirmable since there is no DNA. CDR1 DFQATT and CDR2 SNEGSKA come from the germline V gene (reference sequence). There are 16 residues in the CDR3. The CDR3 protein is CSAGDTSGGLEETQYF.

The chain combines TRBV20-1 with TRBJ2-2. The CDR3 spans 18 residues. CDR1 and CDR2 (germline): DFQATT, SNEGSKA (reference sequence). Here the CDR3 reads CSASRPGSYHGDTGELFF.

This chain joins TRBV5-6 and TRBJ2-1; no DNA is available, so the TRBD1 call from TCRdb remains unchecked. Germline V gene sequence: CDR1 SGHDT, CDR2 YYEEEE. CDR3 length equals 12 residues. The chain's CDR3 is CASSLPADEQFF.

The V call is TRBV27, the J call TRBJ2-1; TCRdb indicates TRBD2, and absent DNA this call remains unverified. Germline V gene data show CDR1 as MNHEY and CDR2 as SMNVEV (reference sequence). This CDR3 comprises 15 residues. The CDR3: CASSPSGRAVYEQFF.

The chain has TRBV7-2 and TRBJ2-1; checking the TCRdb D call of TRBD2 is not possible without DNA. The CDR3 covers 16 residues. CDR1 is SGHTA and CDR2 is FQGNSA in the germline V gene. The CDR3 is CASSLAPGGRGNEQFF.

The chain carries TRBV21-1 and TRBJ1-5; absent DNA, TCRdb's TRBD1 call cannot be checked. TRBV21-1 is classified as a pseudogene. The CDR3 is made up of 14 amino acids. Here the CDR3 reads CASSPAQGDQPQHF.

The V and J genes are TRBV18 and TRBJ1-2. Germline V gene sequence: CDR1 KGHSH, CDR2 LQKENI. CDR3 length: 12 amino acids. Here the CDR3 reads CASSPGGNGYTF.

CDR3: CASSRQGRSSTDTQYF. The chain joins TRBV7-2 to TRBJ2-3; as DNA is missing, the TRBD1 call by TCRdb cannot be tested. The CDR3 extends over 16 amino acids. Looked up from germline, CDR1 is SGHTA and CDR2 is FQGNSA.

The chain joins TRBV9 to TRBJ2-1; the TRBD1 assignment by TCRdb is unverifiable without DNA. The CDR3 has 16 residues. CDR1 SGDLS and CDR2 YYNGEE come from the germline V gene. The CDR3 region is CASSLTSGATYNEQFF. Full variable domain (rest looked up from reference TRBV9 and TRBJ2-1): DSGVTQTPKHLITATGQRVTLRCSPRSGDLSVYWYQQSLDQGLQFLIQYYNGEERAKGNILERFSAQQFPDLHSELNLSSLELGDSALYFCASSLTSGATYNEQFFGPGTRLTVL.

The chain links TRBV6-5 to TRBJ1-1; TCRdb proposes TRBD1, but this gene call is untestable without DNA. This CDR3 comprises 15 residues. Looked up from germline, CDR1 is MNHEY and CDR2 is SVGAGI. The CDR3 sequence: CASSSPGHMNTEAFF.

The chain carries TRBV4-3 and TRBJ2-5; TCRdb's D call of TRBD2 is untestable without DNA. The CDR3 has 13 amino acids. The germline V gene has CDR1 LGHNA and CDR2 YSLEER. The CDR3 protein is CASSQDRREFQYF.

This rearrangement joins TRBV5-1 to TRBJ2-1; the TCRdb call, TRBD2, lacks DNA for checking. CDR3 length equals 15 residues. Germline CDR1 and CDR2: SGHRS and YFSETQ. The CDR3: CASSSTSGRVWEQFF.

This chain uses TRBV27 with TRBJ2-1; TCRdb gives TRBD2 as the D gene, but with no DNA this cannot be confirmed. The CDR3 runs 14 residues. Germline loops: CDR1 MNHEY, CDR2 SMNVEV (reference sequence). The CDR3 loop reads CASSRLAGGWEQFF.

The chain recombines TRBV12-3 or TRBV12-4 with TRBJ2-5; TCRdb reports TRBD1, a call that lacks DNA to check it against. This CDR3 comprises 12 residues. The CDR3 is CASRREQETQYF.

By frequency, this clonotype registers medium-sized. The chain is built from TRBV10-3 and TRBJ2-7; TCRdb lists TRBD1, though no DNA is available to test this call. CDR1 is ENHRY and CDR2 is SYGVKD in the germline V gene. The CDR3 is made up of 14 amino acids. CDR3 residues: CAIRGAGDPYEQYF.

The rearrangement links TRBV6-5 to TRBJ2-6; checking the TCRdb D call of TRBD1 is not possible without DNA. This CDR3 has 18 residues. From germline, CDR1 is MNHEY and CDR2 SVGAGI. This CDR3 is CASSYIGTGPSGANVLTF.

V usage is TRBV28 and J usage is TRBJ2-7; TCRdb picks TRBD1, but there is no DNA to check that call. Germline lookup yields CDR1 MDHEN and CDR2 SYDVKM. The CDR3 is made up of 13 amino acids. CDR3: CASSSPSSYEQYF.

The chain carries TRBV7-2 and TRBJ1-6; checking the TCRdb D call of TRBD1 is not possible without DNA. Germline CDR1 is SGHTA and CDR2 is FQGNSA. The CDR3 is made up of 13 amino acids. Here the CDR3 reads CASSSVRGSPLHF. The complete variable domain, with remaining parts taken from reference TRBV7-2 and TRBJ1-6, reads GAGVSQSPSNKVTEKGKDVELRCDPISGHTALYWYRQSLGQGLEFLIYFQGNSAPDKSGLPSDRFSAERTGGSVSTLTIQRTQQEDSAVYLCASSSVRGSPLHFGNGTRLTVT.

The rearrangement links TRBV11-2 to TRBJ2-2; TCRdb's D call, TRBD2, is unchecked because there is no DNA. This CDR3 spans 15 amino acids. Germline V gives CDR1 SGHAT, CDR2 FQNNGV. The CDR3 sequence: CASRTGPRSTGELFF.